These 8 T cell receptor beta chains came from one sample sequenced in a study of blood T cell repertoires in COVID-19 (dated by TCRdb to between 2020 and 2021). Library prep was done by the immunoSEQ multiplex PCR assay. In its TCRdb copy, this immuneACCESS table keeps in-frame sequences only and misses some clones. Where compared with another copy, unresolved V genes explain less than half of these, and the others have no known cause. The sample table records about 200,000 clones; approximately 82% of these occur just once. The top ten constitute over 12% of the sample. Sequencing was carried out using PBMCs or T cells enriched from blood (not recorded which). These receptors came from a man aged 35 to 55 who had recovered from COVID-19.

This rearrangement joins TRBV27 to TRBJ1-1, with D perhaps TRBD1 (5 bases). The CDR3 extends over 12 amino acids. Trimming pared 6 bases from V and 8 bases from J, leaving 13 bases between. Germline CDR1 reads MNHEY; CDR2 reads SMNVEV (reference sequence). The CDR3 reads CASRGMGGEAFF. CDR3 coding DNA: TGTGCCAGCAGGGGGATGGGGGGGGAAGCTTTCTTT.

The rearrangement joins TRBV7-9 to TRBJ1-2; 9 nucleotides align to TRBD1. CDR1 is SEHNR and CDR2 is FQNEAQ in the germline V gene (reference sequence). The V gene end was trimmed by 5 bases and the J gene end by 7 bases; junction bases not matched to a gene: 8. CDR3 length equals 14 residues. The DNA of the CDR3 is TGTGCCAGCAGCCCAGGGACAGGGTCTGGTGGCTACACCTTC. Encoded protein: CASSPGTGSGGYTF.

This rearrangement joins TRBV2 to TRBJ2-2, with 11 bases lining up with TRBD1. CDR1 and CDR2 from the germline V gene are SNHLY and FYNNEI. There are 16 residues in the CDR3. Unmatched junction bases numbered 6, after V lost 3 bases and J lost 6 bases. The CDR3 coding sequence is TGTGCCAGCAGTGACCCGGGACAGGGGGTGGCCGGGGAGCTGTTTTTT. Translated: CASSDPGQGVAGELFF.

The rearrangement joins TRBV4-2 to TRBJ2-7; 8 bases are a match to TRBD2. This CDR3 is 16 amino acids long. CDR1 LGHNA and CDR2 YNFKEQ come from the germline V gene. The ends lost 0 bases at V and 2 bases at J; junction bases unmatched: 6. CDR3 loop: CASSQDDGGGTYEQYF. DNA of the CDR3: TGTGCCAGCAGCCAAGATGATGGCGGGGGGACCTACGAGCAGTACTTC.

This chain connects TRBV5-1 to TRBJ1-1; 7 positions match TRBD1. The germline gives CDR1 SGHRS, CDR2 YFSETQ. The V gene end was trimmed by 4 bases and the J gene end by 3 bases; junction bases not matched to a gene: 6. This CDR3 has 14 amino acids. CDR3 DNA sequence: TGCGCCAGCAGCCGACAGGGCGGGGACACTGAAGCTTTCTTT. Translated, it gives CASSRQGGDTEAFF.

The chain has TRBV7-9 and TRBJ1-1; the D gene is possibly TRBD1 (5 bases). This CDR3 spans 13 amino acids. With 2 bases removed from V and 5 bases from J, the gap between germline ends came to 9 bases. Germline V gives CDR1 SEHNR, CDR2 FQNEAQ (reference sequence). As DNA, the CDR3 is TGTGCCAGCAGCTTACAGGGTTTTACTGAAGCTTTCTTT. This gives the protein CASSLQGFTEAFF.

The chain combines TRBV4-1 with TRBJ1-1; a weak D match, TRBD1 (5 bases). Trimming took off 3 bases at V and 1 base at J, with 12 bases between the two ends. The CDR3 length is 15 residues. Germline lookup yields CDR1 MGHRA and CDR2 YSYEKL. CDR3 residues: CASSHPLDRNTEAFF. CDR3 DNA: TGCGCCAGCAGCCACCCCTTAGACAGGAACACTGAAGCTTTCTTT.

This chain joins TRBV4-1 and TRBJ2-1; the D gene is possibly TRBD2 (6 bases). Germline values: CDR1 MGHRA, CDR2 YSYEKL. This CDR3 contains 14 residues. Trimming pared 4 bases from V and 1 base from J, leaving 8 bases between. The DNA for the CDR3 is TGCGCCAGCAGCCGCGGACTATCCTACAATGAGCAGTTCTTC. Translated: CASSRGLSYNEQFF.